Below are 3 T cell receptor beta chains sequenced from a single sample in a study of beta chain features in type 1 diabetes. Investigators reverse transcribed all isolated RNA, so they sequenced expressed TCRB transcripts. Assay used: immunoSEQ multiplex PCR; TCRdb lists only in-frame clones, some missing. The sample shows 430,000 or so clones, roughly 11% of them seen only once. Sequenced material: naive CD4+ T cells from blood. These receptors were obtained from a woman younger than 35 in good health.

The rearrangement joins TRBV6-5 to TRBJ2-1; a weak D match, TRBD2 (5 bases). V lost 2 bases to trimming and J lost 10 bases, with 15 bases between them. The length of the CDR3 is 14 residues. CDR1 and CDR2 (germline): MNHEY, SVGAGI. CDR3 bases: TGTGCCAGCAGTTACGGTCGGAGGACGAGCGAGCAGTTCTTC. Amino acid sequence: CASSYGRRTSEQFF.

The J gene is TRBJ2-4, the V gene TRBV29-1; 8 nucleotides agree with TRBD1. The CDR3 is 12 residues long. CDR1 and CDR2 (germline): SQVTM, ANQGSEA. With 7 bases clipped from V and 9 bases from J, the junction kept 8 bases outside the gene matches. The CDR3 protein is CSGDQGASIQYF. The CDR3 DNA reads as TGCAGCGGTGACCAGGGGGCATCCATTCAGTACTTC.

This clone has only a few counts. This chain links TRBV7-9 with TRBJ1-1; D gene unclear. Germline CDR1 and CDR2: SEHNR and FQNEAQ (reference sequence). The CDR3 spans 13 residues. Trimming cost V 5 bases and J 7 bases, with 14 bases left between them. The CDR3 bases are TGTGCCAGCAGCCCCACGGCCCGCGGTGAAGCTTTCTTT. Its translation: CASSPTARGEAFF. Full variable domain (remainder filled in from reference TRBV7-9 and TRBJ1-1): DTGVSQNPRHKITKRGQNVTFRCDPISEHNRLYWYRQTLGQGPEFLTYFQNEAQLEKSRLLSDRFSAERPKGSFSTLEIQRTEQGDSAMYLCASSPTARGEAFFGQGTRLTVV.